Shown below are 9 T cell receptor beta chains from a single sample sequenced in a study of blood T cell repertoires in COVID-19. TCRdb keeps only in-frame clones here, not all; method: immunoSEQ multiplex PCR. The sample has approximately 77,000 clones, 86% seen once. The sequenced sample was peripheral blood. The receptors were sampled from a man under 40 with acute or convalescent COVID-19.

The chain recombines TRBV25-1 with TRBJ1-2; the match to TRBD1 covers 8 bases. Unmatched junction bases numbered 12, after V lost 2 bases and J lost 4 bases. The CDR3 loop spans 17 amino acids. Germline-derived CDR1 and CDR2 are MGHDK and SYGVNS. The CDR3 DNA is TGTGCCAGCAGTGAAGGCCCAGGGGGCTATTATGGCTATGGCTACACCTTC. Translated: CASSEGPGGYYGYGYTF.

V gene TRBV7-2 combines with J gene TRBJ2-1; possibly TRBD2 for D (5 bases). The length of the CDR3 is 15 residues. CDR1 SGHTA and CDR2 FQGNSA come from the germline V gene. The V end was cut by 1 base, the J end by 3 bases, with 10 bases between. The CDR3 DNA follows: TGTGCCAGCAGCTTAGTAGCGAGCCTCTACAATGAGCAGTTCTTC. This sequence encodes CASSLVASLYNEQFF.

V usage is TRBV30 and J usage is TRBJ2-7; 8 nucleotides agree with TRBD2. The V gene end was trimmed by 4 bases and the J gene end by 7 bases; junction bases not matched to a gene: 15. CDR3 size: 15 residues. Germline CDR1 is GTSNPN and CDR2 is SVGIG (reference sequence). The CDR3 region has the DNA TGTGCCTGGACCCTTCAGGAGCGGGAGTTTGGTGAGCAGTACTTC. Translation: CAWTLQEREFGEQYF. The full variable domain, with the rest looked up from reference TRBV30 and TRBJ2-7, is SQTIHQWPATLVQPVGSPLSLECTVEGTSNPNLYWYRQAAGRGLQLLFYSVGIGQISSEVPQNLSASRPQDRQFILSSKKLLLSDSGFYLCAWTLQEREFGEQYFGPGTRLTVT.

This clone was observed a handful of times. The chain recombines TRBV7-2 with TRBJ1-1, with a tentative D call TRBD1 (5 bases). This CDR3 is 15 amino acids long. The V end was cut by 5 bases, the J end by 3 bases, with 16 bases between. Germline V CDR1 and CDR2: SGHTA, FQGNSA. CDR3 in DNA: TGTGCCAGCAGCCCCCAGTCAGGGCTTTACACTGAAGCTTTCTTT. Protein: CASSPQSGLYTEAFF.

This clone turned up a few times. The CDR3 bases are TGTGCCAGCAGACCCTTTGGCAGTGAAGAATCACCCCTCCACTTT. Its protein is CASRPFGSEESPLHF. V usage is TRBV27 and J usage is TRBJ1-6; the D is unclear. The CDR3 runs to 15 residues. Trimming removed 6 bases from V and 10 bases from J, with 19 bases in between. Per the germline V gene, CDR1 is MNHEY and CDR2 is SMNVEV (reference sequence).

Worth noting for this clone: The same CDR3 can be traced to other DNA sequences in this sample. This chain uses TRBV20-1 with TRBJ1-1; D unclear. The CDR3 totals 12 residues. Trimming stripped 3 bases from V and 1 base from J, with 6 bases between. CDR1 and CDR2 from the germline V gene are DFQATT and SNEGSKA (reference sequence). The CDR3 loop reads CSASRGNTEAFF. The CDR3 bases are TGCAGTGCTAGTCGAGGGAACACTGAAGCTTTCTTT.

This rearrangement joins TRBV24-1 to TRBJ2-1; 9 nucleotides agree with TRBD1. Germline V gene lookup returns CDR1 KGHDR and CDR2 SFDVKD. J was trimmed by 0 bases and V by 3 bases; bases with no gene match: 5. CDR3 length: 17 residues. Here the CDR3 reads CATSDTGGSSSYNEQFF. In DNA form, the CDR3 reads TGTGCCACCAGTGATACAGGGGGCTCAAGCTCCTACAATGAGCAGTTCTTC.

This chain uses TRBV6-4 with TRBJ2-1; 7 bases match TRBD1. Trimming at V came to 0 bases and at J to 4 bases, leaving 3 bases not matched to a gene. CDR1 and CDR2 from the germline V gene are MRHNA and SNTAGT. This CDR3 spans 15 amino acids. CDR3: CASSDSGDSYNEQFF. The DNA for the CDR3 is TGTGCCAGCAGTGACTCGGGGGACAGTTACAATGAGCAGTTCTTC.

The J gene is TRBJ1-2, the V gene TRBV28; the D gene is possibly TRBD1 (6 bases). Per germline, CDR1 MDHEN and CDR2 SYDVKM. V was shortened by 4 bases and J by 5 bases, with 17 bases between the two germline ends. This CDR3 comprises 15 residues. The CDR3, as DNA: TGTGCCAGCAGTTCCATGCATGGGGGCCGTTATGGCTACACCTTC. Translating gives CASSSMHGGRYGYTF.